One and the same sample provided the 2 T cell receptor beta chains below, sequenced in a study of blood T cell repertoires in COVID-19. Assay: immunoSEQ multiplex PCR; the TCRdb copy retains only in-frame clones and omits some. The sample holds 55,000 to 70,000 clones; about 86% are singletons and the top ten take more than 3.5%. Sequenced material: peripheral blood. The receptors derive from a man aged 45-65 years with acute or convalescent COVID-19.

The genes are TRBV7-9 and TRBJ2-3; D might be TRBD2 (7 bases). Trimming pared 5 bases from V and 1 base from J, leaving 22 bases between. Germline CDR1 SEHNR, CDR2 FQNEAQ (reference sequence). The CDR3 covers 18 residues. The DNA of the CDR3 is TGTGCCAGCAGCCCGGGTACTTTCGCGGGGGCGGGCACAGATACGCAGTATTTT. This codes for CASSPGTFAGAGTDTQYF.

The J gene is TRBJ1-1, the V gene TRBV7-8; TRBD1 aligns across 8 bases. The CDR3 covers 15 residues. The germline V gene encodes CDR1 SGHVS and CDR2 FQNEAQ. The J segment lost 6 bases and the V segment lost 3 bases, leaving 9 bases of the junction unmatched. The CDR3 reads CASSFLGQGAAEAFF. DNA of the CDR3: TGTGCCAGCAGCTTCCTAGGGCAGGGGGCGGCTGAAGCTTTCTTT.